This TCR beta chain came from a study of CD8+ T cells in alopecia areata. The treatment is: oral pan-JAK inhibitor, 5-10 mg twice daily. After isolation, RNA underwent reverse transcription to generate cDNA as the sequencing template. Data came from immunoSEQ multiplex PCR; TCRdb stores just in-frame clones and leaves some out. This sample has about 200,000 clones, with 30% to 40% found just once. V lost 1 base, J lost 0 bases, and 7 bases lay in between. CDR1 SQVTM and CDR2 ANQGSEA come from the germline V gene. The CDR3 is 14 amino acids. This specimen was CD4+ T cells sorted from blood, taken between weeks 30 and 35, from a patient treated with tofacitinib. The receptor was isolated from a human donor with alopecia areata. V is TRBV29-1 and J is TRBJ1-3; D is unclear. CDR3 coding DNA: TGCAGCGTTGAAGGGGCCTTCTCTGGAAACACCATATATTTT. Amino acid sequence: CSVEGAFSGNTIYF.